This section outlines one T cell receptor beta chain sequence together with its context. The antigen remains undetermined. The entry originates in a study of Graves' ophthalmopathy and Graves' hyperthyroidism. Overall study findings and caveats: Classification of ophthalmopathy versus stable hyperthyroidism by a 13-signature model yielded 85% to 90% sensitivity and 65% to 83% specificity. Blood also harbored most expanded thyroid clonotypes above 0.001 frequency.

Patients in the hyperthyroidism group, adults aged 18 to 65, were newly diagnosed, under 2 months' duration. Amplification from RNA transcripts yielded the TCR beta CDR3 regions. First-round RT-PCR used HTBI primers; second-round multiplex PCR followed. TCRdb analysed the multiplex PCR reads with MiXCR anew, one entry per CDR3 protein. The profile shows hundreds of thousands of distinct CDR3 sequences, roughly 21% of them singletons. The V end was cut by 3 bases, the J end by 4 bases, with 9 bases between. In germline, CDR1 is SNHLY, CDR2 FYNNEI. This CDR3 region has 13 residues. V and J are TRBV2 and TRBJ1-2; D is ambiguous. This TCR came from a woman between 18 and 30 years old with stable Graves' hyperthyroidism. Source material: peripheral blood. CDR3: CASSDQKGYGYTF. The CDR3 coding sequence is TGTGCCAGCAGTGATCAGAAGGGCTATGGCTACACCTTC.